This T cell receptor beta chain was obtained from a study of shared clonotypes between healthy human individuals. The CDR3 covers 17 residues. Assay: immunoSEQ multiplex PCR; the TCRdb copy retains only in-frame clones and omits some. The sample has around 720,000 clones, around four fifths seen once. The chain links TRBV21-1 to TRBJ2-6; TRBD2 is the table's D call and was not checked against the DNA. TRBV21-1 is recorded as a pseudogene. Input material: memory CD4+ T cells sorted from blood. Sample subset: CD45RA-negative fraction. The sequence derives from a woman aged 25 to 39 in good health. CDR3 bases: TGTGCCAGCAGCATAGCGGGGAGCCTTTGTCGGGCCAACGTCCTGACTTTC. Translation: CASSIAGSLCRANVLTF.